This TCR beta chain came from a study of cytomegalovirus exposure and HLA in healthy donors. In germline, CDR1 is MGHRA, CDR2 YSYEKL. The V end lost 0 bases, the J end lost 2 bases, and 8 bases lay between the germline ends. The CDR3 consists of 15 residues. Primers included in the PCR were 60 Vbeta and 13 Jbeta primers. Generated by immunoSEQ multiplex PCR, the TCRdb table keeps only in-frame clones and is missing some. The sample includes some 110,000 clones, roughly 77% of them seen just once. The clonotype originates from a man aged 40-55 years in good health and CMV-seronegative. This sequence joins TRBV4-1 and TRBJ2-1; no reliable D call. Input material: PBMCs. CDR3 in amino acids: CASSQDSGPYNEQFF. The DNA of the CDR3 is TGCGCCAGCAGCCAAGACTCAGGCCCCTACAATGAGCAGTTCTTC.